This TCR beta chain was sequenced during a study of blood T cell repertoires in COVID-19. Study-wide background: The United States, Italy and Spain were the sources of the acute and convalescent COVID-19 samples. In each case, the material was cDNA or gDNA derived from T cells, B-cell-depleted T cells, or PBMCs.

As handled by the study authors: Amplifying reference gene primers gave estimates of nucleated cell counts. This table comes from immunoSEQ multiplex PCR, and its TCRdb copy is limited to in-frame clones, with some not included. V, J and clone size derive from that table, while D and trimming were established from the DNA sequence. The sample shows roughly 320,000 clones, 90% of them seen only once. The Seattle patients, enrolled during active infection, were followed longitudinally. Source material: peripheral blood. The sequence came from a woman in her forties or fifties with COVID-19, enrolled during active disease.

CDR3 region: CASSRLILGLAGVNEQFF. The CDR3 coding sequence is TGTGCCAGCAGCCGTCTAATTCTAGGACTAGCGGGAGTTAATGAGCAGTTCTTC. V gene TRBV7-8 combines with J gene TRBJ2-1, with 13 bases aligning to TRBD2. Germline trimming cut 5 bases from V and 7 bases from J; bases unmatched to any gene: 14. The germline CDR1 and CDR2 sequences are SGHVS and FQNEAQ. The CDR3 totals 18 residues.